This T cell receptor beta chain is drawn from a study of T cell changes during pregnancy in multiple sclerosis. Clones were sequenced by immunoSEQ multiplex PCR, and TCRdb holds only the in-frame ones, with some missing. The profile shows 40,000 to 45,000 clones, 80% to 95% of them singletons. This CDR3 comprises 14 residues. Losses at the gene ends were 3 bases for V and 5 bases for J; bases not matched to a gene: 5. The germline V gene encodes CDR1 SQVTM and CDR2 ANQGSEA. The rearrangement uses TRBV29-1 and TRBJ2-3; 10 nucleotides agree with TRBD2. Sequencing was performed on CD4+ T cells from peripheral blood mononuclear cells, taken in the second trimester of pregnancy. This receptor was obtained from a female donor in good health, enrolled as a control in a pregnancy study. CDR3 sequence reads: CSVDLAGAGDTQYF. The CDR3 DNA sequence: TGCAGCGTTGATCTAGCGGGAGCGGGAGATACGCAGTATTTT.